The text below deals with one T cell receptor beta chain. Its target is unknown. The junction does not match germline at one end; this may be a read error. This sample stems from a study of blood T cells in healthy people across ages. The study, taken as a whole, reports: Strongly correlated with naive T cell percentage was TCR beta diversity. PBMCs left unsorted prevented a conclusive naive versus antigen-experienced comparison. Because donor CMV status was unknown, expanded clonotype changes were possibly confounded.

Combining a sample-barcoded 5' primer with a J-beta primer mix, a second PCR ran for roughly 7 to 11 cycles. Via MiXCR, TCRdb re-called the 5' RACE reads, giving one row per CDR3 protein. Found here are around 1.5 million distinct CDR3 sequences, roughly 60% of them singletons; the top ten hold approximately 7%. In terms of origin and age, donors were healthy Caucasian individuals from Russia aged roughly 6 to 100. Material for sequencing was blood. This sequence was found in a man younger than 35 in good health.

DNA for the CDR3: TGTGCCAGCAGTTTGGGTGGCGGACAAGAGATCCAGTGCTTC. It yields the protein CASSLGGGQEIQCF. The chain links TRBV28 to TRBJ2-7; a weak D match, TRBD1 (5 bases). Germline values: CDR1 MDHEN, CDR2 SYDVKM. The CDR3 is made up of 14 amino acids.